The source of this T cell receptor beta chain is a study of cytotoxic CD8 clonotypes in ibrutinib-treated CLL. As for the study in general: Complete response was seen in 2 patients and partial in about 24; roughly 12 progressed and roughly 14 stayed remitted after a median approximately 70 months. Timing of response sample collection was a median roughly 11 months after treatment start, with a range of 6 to 36. On average, almost 95,000 productive rearrangements and over 250,000 productive templates per sample.

Generated by immunoSEQ multiplex PCR, the TCRdb table keeps only in-frame clones and is missing some. The sample records around 60,000 clones, around 60% being singletons. V lost 3 bases to trimming and J lost 11 bases; unmatched junction nucleotides: 11. CDR3 length: 14 amino acids. Per the germline V gene, CDR1 is MNHNS and CDR2 is SASEGT. The sample holds one count of this clone. The receptor comes from a human donor with chronic lymphocytic leukemia. Sequenced material: PBMCs, taken after 12 months of ibrutinib treatment. The chain links TRBV6-1 to TRBJ1-1, with 8 bases fitting TRBD1. In DNA, the CDR3 is TGTGCCAGCAGTGAGCTTGGACAGGGAGCGAGGGCTTTCTTT. It encodes CASSELGQGARAFF.